Below, 27 T cell receptor beta chains from the same sample are listed, as sequenced in a study of T cell responses to AZD1222 COVID-19 vaccine. Sequencing was performed with immunoSEQ multiplex PCR; in TCRdb, only in-frame clones are kept and a portion is missing. The sample shows about 180,000 clones, 85% to 95% of them seen only once. The material was peripheral blood, obtained 28 days after the second dose of the MenACWY control vaccine. The receptors were gathered from an adult who received the MenACWY meningococcal vaccine as a control.

The rearrangement joins TRBV2 to TRBJ2-5; 9 bases fit TRBD1. Losses at the gene ends were 3 bases for V and 5 bases for J; bases not matched to a gene: 10. The CDR3 is 16 residues long. Germline values: CDR1 SNHLY, CDR2 FYNNEI. The CDR3 sequence is CASSESGTGLRETQYF. The CDR3 DNA reads TGTGCCAGCAGTGAGAGCGGGACAGGGCTCAGGGAGACCCAGTACTTC.

The chain combines TRBV5-6 with TRBJ2-5; TRBD1 aligns across 7 bases. V shed 4 bases, J shed 1 base, and the junction held 7 bases outside the gene matches. Germline CDR1 SGHDT, CDR2 YYEEEE. The CDR3 contains 15 residues. The CDR3 here is CASSLTGKAQETQYF. CDR3 DNA sequence: TGTGCCAGCAGCCTGACAGGGAAGGCCCAAGAGACCCAGTACTTC.

This sequence joins TRBV7-9 and TRBJ2-2; D is unclear. Between the trimmed V and J ends, which lost 6 bases and 8 bases, there was a span of 19 bases. The CDR3 is 15 amino acids. Germline values: CDR1 SEHNR, CDR2 FQNEAQ (reference sequence). The CDR3 sequence: CASRPDRDLYGELFF. CDR3 sequence (DNA): TGTGCCAGCAGACCCGACCGCGACCTCTATGGGGAGCTGTTTTTT.

The chain combines TRBV19 with TRBJ1-1; D unclear. The germline gives CDR1 LNHDA, CDR2 SQIVND (reference sequence). V shed 4 bases and J shed 5 bases, with 20 bases lying between them. The CDR3 is made up of 16 amino acids. DNA of the CDR3: TGTGCCAGTAGTAATCCTTCAGCTGCCCGGCGGACTGAAGCTTTCTTT. This codes for CASSNPSAARRTEAFF.

CDR3 in DNA: TGCGCCAGCAGCTCGCTCCGGGACAGCTACAATGAGCAGTTCTTC. This encodes CASSSLRDSYNEQFF. V gene TRBV5-1 combines with J gene TRBJ2-1, with 7 bases fitting TRBD1. This CDR3 is 15 amino acids long. CDR1 SGHRS and CDR2 YFSETQ come from the germline V gene. The ends lost 3 bases at V and 3 bases at J; junction bases unmatched: 6.

The chain is built from TRBV27 and TRBJ2-5; perhaps TRBD2 as D (6 bases). The CDR3 consists of 15 residues. In germline, CDR1 is MNHEY, CDR2 SMNVEV (reference sequence). The V gene lost 3 bases and the J gene lost 2 bases, with 13 bases spanning the gap. The CDR3 sequence is CASSFVGLQQETQYF. The CDR3 bases are TGTGCCAGCAGTTTTGTGGGACTTCAACAAGAGACCCAGTACTTC.

The genes are TRBV3-1 (or the pseudogene TRBV3-2) and TRBJ1-1, with D maybe TRBD1 (5 bases). Germline assignment: CDR1 LGHDT and CDR2 YNNKEL (reference sequence). The CDR3 has 18 amino acids. V was clipped by 0 bases and J by 1 base, with 18 bases between them. The CDR3: CASSQDLLAGRTNTEAFF. The DNA of the CDR3 is TGTGCCAGCAGCCAAGATCTTTTAGCGGGACGGACGAACACTGAAGCTTTCTTT.

This clone was seen a handful of times. V is TRBV5-5 and J is TRBJ1-5; 7 bases line up with TRBD1. CDR3 length: 13 residues. CDR1 and CDR2 from the germline V gene are SGHKS and YYEKEE (reference sequence). V lost 0 bases and J lost 11; bases outside the gene matches: 5. CDR3 sequence: CASSLEQGLAQHF. In DNA, the CDR3 is TGTGCCAGCAGCTTGGAACAGGGGTTGGCCCAGCATTTT.

J is TRBJ2-7 and V is TRBV29-1; D is possibly TRBD1 (6 bases). Trimming took off 3 bases at V and 6 bases at J, with 15 bases between the two ends. The CDR3 is made up of 13 amino acids. Germline assignment: CDR1 SQVTM and CDR2 ANQGSEA. The CDR3 DNA reads as TGCAGCGTTGATGGGGGCCCTTTCGGCGAGCAGTACTTC. It codes for CSVDGGPFGEQYF.

This sequence joins TRBV5-8 and TRBJ2-6; possible D gene TRBD2, 5 bases. Trimming removed 4 bases from V and 3 bases from J, with 17 bases in between. The CDR3 is made up of 17 amino acids. Germline CDR1 is SGHTS and CDR2 is YDEGEE. The chain's CDR3 is CASSLTVGDVGANVLTF. In DNA form, the CDR3 reads TGTGCCAGCAGCCTAACAGTGGGAGACGTTGGGGCCAACGTCCTGACTTTC.

The chain couples TRBV2 to TRBJ2-1; TRBD2 might be the D (5 bases). This CDR3 comprises 15 residues. Deletions cut 6 bases from V and 5 bases from J, with 17 bases between. CDR1 SNHLY and CDR2 FYNNEI come from the germline V gene. The CDR3: CASRGFPGRNNEQFF. Written as DNA, the CDR3 is TGTGCCAGCAGGGGATTCCCGGGGAGAAACAATGAGCAGTTCTTC. Using reference TRBV2 and TRBJ2-1 for the parts outside the CDR3, the full variable domain is EPEVTQTPSHQVTQMGQEVILRCVPISNHLYFYWYRQILGQKVEFLVSFYNNEISEKSEIFDDQFSVERPDGSNFTLKIRSTKLEDSAMYFCASRGFPGRNNEQFFGPGTRLTVL.

This sequence joins TRBV7-2 and TRBJ1-2; D unresolved. The V end lost 1 base, the J end lost 7 bases, and 13 bases lay between the germline ends. Germline CDR1 and CDR2: SGHTA and FQGNSA. The CDR3 has 14 residues. CDR3 loop: CASSLGGSNVGYTF. The CDR3 DNA is TGTGCCAGCAGCTTAGGCGGGAGTAACGTTGGCTACACCTTC.

The chain recombines TRBV5-4 with TRBJ2-5; 7 bases fit TRBD2. Trimming cost V 4 bases and J 5 bases; bases outside gene matches: 14. The CDR3 has 16 amino acids. Germline V gene lookup returns CDR1 SGHNT and CDR2 YYREEE (reference sequence). The CDR3 DNA follows: TGTGCCAGCAGCATATTAGCGGGTACCCCAAGGGAGACCCAGTACTTC. Amino acid sequence: CASSILAGTPRETQYF.

V and J are TRBV6-5 and TRBJ1-2; D is perhaps TRBD1 (6 bases). CDR3 length: 14 residues. CDR1 is MNHEY and CDR2 is SVGAGI in the germline V gene. Trimming cost V 6 bases and J 4 bases, with 15 bases left between them. The CDR3 loop reads CASRSRGHVYGYTF. DNA for the CDR3: TGTGCCAGCAGGTCCCGGGGGCATGTCTATGGCTACACCTTC.

The chain has TRBV5-4 and TRBJ1-6; 7 bases match TRBD1. Germline assignment: CDR1 SGHNT and CDR2 YYREEE (reference sequence). The CDR3 has 16 residues. The V gene end was trimmed by 4 bases and the J gene end by 2 bases; junction bases not matched to a gene: 6. The DNA of the CDR3 is TGTGCCAGCAGCCCACAGGGGAGGACCTATAATTCACCCCTCCACTTT. It codes for CASSPQGRTYNSPLHF.

The V and J genes are TRBV19 and TRBJ1-3; no clear D. The CDR3 spans 14 residues. Germline V CDR1 and CDR2: LNHDA, SQIVND (reference sequence). The V end lost 7 bases, the J end lost 0 bases, and 10 bases lay between the germline ends. CDR3 residues: CASNDRNSGNTIYF. The CDR3 DNA reads TGTGCCAGTAATGACCGAAACTCTGGAAACACCATATATTTT.

The chain is built from TRBV11-2 and TRBJ1-3; D is unclear. Trimming stripped 1 base from V and 1 base from J, with 5 bases between. Germline-derived CDR1 and CDR2 are SGHAT and FQNNGV. The CDR3 covers 14 residues. CDR3 region: CASSLGGSGNTIYF. In DNA, the CDR3 is TGTGCCAGCAGCTTAGGAGGATCTGGAAACACCATATATTTT.

Only one count was recorded for this clone. This chain joins TRBV19 and TRBJ2-2, with 12 bases that match TRBD2. V was clipped by 5 bases and J by 0 bases; unmatched bases: 7. There are 18 residues in the CDR3. The V gene's germline CDR1 is LNHDA and CDR2 SQIVND (reference sequence). This CDR3 is CASSASLAGGTNTGELFF. In nucleotides, the CDR3 is TGTGCCAGTAGTGCTTCGCTAGCGGGGGGGACGAACACCGGGGAGCTGTTTTTT.

V usage is TRBV3-1 (or the pseudogene TRBV3-2) and J usage is TRBJ1-6; D remains unclear. The germline gives CDR1 LGHDT, CDR2 YNNKEL (reference sequence). The CDR3 is 17 residues long. The V and J ends lost 4 bases and 0 bases respectively, with 13 bases between them. CDR3 nucleotide sequence: TGTGCCAGCAGCCTAAGAAGCCCGAGCTCCTATAATTCACCCCTCCACTTT. It encodes CASSLRSPSSYNSPLHF.

The chain couples TRBV9 to TRBJ1-2, with TRBD1 matching over 12 bases. J was trimmed by 10 bases and V by 4 bases; bases with no gene match: 8. CDR1 and CDR2 from the germline V gene are SGDLS and YYNGEE. CDR3 length equals 14 residues. CDR3 nucleotide sequence: TGTGCCAGCAGCCCGGCCGGGACAGGGGGCGACTACACCTTC. It codes for CASSPAGTGGDYTF.

The rearrangement uses TRBV19 and TRBJ2-1; tentatively, D is TRBD2 (5 bases). There are 12 residues in the CDR3. Germline V gene sequence: CDR1 LNHDA, CDR2 SQIVND (reference sequence). Trimming took 6 bases from V and 4 from J, leaving 7 bases between them. As DNA, the CDR3 is TGTGCCAGTAGGTCGGGGTACAATGAGCAGTTCTTC. This gives the protein CASRSGYNEQFF.

The V gene is TRBV6-1, the J gene TRBJ1-5; no definite D call. With 4 bases removed from V and 0 bases from J, the gap between germline ends came to 13 bases. The V gene's germline CDR1 is MNHNS and CDR2 SASEGT. The CDR3 has 16 residues. As DNA, the CDR3 is TGTGCCAGCAGTGGTTTGGAGAACTATAGCAATCAGCCCCAGCATTTT. The encoded protein is CASSGLENYSNQPQHF.

The rearrangement joins TRBV15 to TRBJ1-1, with D unresolved. CDR3 length: 14 residues. Between the trimmed V and J ends, which lost 8 bases and 1 base, there was a span of 14 bases. Germline CDR1 is LNHNV and CDR2 is YYDKDF (reference sequence). The CDR3 bases are TGTGCCACCCATTCGGCAGGAGCGAACACTGAAGCTTTCTTT. Its protein is CATHSAGANTEAFF. The whole variable domain, filled in from reference TRBV15 and TRBJ1-1, reads DAMVIQNPRYQVTQFGKPVTLSCSQTLNHNVMYWYQQKSSQAPKLLFHYYDKDFNNEADTPDNFQSRRPNTSFCFLDIRSPGLGDTAMYLCATHSAGANTEAFFGQGTRLTVV.

The chain employs TRBV10-1 and TRBJ2-7; tentative D call: TRBD2 (5 bases). The germline gives CDR1 WNHNN, CDR2 SYGVQD (reference sequence). CDR3 size: 13 residues. The chain's CDR3 is CAIKRTPTTEQYF. In nucleotides, the CDR3 is TGCGCTATCAAGCGGACTCCCACTACGGAGCAGTACTTC.

In the case of this clone: In the same sample, other DNA sequences code for this CDR3. This sequence joins TRBV5-4 and TRBJ1-3; D gene unclear. This CDR3 is built from 16 residues. V gave up 0 bases and J gave up 0 bases, with 10 bases separating them. CDR1 is SGHNT and CDR2 is YYREEE in the germline V gene (reference sequence). CDR3 nucleotide sequence: TGTGCCAGCAGCTTGGGTGGCAGTAGCTCTGGAAACACCATATATTTT. Residues: CASSLGGSSSGNTIYF.

The chain combines TRBV3-1 (or the pseudogene TRBV3-2) with TRBJ2-5; 7 bases match TRBD1. With 7 bases clipped from V and 7 bases from J, the junction kept 15 bases outside the gene matches. The germline V gene has CDR1 LGHDT and CDR2 YNNKEL (reference sequence). The CDR3 covers 15 residues. The CDR3 loop reads CASTRQGAPSGTQYF. The CDR3 coding sequence is TGTGCCAGCACCAGACAGGGAGCCCCCTCCGGGACCCAGTACTTC.

This clone has a single count. J is TRBJ2-1 and V is TRBV19; D might be TRBD1 or TRBD2, each matching 6 bases. The CDR3 is made up of 17 amino acids. The V gene's germline CDR1 is LNHDA and CDR2 SQIVND (reference sequence). V lost 4 bases and J 0 bases, leaving 16 bases between the germline ends. CDR3 nucleotide sequence: TGTGCCAGTAGTAACCCTGGAGGGGGTGGCTCCTACAATGAGCAGTTCTTC. This codes for CASSNPGGGGSYNEQFF. The whole variable domain, remainder taken from reference TRBV19 and TRBJ2-1, is DGGITQSPKYLFRKEGQNVTLSCEQNLNHDAMYWYRQDPGQGLRLIYYSQIVNDFQKGDIAEGYSVSREKKESFPLTVTSAQKNPTAFYLCASSNPGGGGSYNEQFFGPGTRLTVL.